This entry features one T cell receptor (beta chain) sequence. CDR1 is SGHTA, CDR2 FQGNSA, per germline. The CDR3 sequence is 15 residues long. Trimming pared 1 base from V and 6 bases from J, leaving 12 bases between. The method was immunoSEQ multiplex PCR; TCRdb's version includes in-frame clones alone and lacks a portion of them. The sample yields roughly 59,000 clones, under 80% seen once. This entry is derived from a study of blood T cell repertoires in COVID-19. About the study: The origin of the acute and convalescent COVID-19 samples was the United States, Italy and Spain.

Sample: peripheral blood. The origin of this receptor is a human donor in a cohort sampled during active COVID-19. V is TRBV7-2 and J is TRBJ1-4; D may be TRBD1 (5 bases). The CDR3 spells CASSLDPQGYEKLFF. CDR3 nucleotides: TGTGCCAGCAGCTTAGATCCTCAGGGTTATGAAAAACTGTTTTTT.